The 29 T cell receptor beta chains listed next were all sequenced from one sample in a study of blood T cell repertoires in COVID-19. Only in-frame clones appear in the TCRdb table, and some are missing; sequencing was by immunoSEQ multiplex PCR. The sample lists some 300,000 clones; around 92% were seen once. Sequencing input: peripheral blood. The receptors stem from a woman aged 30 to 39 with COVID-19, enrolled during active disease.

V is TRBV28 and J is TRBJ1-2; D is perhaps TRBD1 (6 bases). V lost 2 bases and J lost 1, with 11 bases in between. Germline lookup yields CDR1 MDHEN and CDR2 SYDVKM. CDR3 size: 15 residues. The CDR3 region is CASSLMGAFNYGYTF. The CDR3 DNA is TGTGCCAGCAGTTTAATGGGGGCGTTTAACTATGGCTACACCTTC.

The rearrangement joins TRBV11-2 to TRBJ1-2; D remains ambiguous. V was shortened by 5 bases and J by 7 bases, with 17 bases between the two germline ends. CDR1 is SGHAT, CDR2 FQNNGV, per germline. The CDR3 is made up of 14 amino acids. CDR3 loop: CASSPSIGISGYTF. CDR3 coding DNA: TGTGCCAGCAGCCCGTCTATCGGGATTTCTGGCTACACCTTC.

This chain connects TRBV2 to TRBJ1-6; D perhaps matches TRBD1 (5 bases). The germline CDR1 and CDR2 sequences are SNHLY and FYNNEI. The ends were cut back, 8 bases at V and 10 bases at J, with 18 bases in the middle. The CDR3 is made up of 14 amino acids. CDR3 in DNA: TGTGCCAGCGCTATGAGGACATTAGGATCACCCCTCCACTTT. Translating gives CASAMRTLGSPLHF.

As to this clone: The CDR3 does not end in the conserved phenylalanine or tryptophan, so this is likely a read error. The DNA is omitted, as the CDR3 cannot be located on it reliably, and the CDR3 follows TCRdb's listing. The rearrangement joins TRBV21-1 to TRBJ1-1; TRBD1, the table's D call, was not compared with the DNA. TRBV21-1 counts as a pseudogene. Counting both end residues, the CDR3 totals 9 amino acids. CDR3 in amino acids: CASSTGQES.

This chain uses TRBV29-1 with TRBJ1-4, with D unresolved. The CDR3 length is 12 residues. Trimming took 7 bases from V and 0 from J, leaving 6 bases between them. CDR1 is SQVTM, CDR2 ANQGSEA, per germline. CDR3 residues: CSASSTNEKLFF. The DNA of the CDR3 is TGCAGCGCCTCCTCAACTAATGAAAAACTGTTTTTT.

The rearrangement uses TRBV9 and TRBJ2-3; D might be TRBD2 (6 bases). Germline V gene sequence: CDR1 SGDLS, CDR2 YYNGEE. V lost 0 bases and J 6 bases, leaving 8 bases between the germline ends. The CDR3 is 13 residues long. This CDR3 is CASSVGRADTQYF. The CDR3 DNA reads TGTGCCAGCAGCGTAGGGAGGGCTGATACGCAGTATTTT.

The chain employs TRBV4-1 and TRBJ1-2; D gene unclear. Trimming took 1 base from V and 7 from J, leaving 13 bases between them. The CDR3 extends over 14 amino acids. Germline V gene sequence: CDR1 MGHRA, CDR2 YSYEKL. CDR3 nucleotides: TGCGCCAGCAGCCAAGGAACTCGAGCGGGTGGCTACACCTTC. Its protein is CASSQGTRAGGYTF.

DNA for the CDR3: TGTGCCACCGCTACCCAGGGGCCGCATTCACCCCTCCACTTT. Translating gives CATATQGPHSPLHF. This rearrangement joins TRBV6-6 to TRBJ1-6; D might be TRBD1 (6 bases). This CDR3 is built from 14 residues. Germline lookup yields CDR1 MNHNY and CDR2 SVGAGI (reference sequence). Trimming cost V 10 bases and J 8 bases, with 18 bases left between them.

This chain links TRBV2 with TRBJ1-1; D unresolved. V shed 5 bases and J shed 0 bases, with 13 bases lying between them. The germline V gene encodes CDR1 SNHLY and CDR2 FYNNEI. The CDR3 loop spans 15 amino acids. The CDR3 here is CASSPDNDLNTEAFF. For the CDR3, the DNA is TGTGCCAGCAGTCCTGACAATGACCTGAACACTGAAGCTTTCTTT. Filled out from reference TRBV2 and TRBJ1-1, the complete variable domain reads EPEVTQTPSHQVTQMGQEVILRCVPISNHLYFYWYRQILGQKVEFLVSFYNNEISEKSEIFDDQFSVERPDGSNFTLKIRSTKLEDSAMYFCASSPDNDLNTEAFFGQGTRLTVV.

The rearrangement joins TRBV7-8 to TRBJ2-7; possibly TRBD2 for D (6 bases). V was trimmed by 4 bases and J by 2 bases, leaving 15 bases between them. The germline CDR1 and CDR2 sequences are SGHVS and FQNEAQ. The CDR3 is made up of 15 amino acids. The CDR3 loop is CASSWNSGPAYEQYF. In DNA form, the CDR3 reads TGTGCCAGCAGCTGGAATAGCGGACCAGCCTACGAGCAGTACTTC.

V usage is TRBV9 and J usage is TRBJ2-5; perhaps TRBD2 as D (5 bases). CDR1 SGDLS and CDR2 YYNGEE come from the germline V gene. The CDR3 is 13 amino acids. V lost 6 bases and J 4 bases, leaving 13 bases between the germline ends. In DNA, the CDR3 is TGTGCCAGCACCCCGACGGCGGGAGAGACCCAGTACTTC. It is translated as CASTPTAGETQYF.

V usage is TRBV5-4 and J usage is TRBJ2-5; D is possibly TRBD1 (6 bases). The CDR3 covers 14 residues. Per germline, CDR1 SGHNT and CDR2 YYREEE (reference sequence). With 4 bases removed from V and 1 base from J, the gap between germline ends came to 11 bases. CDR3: CASSLGHLQETQYF. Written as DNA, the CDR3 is TGTGCCAGCAGCCTGGGACACCTCCAAGAGACCCAGTACTTC.

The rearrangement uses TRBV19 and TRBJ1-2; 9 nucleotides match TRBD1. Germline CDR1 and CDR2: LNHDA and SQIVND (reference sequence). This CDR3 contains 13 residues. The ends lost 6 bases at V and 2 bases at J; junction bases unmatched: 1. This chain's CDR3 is CASRGQGNYGYTF. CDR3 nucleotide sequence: TGTGCCAGTAGGGGACAGGGAAACTATGGCTACACCTTC.

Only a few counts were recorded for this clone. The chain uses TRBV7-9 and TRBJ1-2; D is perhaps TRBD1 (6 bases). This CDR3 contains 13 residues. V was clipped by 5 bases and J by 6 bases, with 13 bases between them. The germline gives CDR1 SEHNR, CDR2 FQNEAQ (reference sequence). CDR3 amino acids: CASSTEGGNGYTF. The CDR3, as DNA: TGTGCCAGCAGCACCGAGGGGGGGAATGGCTACACCTTC. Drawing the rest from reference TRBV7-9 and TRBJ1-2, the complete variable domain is DTGVSQNPRHKITKRGQNVTFRCDPISEHNRLYWYRQTLGQGPEFLTYFQNEAQLEKSRLLSDRFSAERPKGSFSTLEIQRTEQGDSAMYLCASSTEGGNGYTFGSGTRLTVV.

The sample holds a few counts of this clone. CDR3 region: CASSLQGGGYYEQYF. In DNA, the CDR3 is TGTGCCAGCAGCTTGCAGGGCGGGGGCTACTACGAGCAGTACTTC. The chain is built from TRBV6-2 or TRBV6-3 and TRBJ2-7, with D possibly matching TRBD2 (7 bases). CDR1 is MNHEY, CDR2 SVGEGT, per germline. The CDR3 totals 15 residues. Trimming removed 6 bases at V and 3 bases at J, with 18 bases between.

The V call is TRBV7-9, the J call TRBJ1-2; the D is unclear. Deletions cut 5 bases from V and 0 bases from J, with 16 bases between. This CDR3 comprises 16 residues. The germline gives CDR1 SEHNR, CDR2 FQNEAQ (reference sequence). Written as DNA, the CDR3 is TGTGCCAGCAGCCCAGAGGTTCTAAGAGCTAACTATGGCTACACCTTC. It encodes CASSPEVLRANYGYTF.

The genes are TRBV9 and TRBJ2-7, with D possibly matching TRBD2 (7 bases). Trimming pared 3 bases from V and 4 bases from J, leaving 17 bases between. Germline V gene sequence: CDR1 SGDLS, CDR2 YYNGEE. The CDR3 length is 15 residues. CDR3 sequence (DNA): TGTGCCAGCAGCGAACACGGGACACTAGCGTACGAGCAGTACTTC. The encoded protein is CASSEHGTLAYEQYF.

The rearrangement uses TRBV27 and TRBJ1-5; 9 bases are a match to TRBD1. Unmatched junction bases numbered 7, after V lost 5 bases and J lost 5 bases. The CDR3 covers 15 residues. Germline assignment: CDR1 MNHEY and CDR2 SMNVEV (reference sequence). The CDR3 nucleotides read TGTGCCAGCAGTGCTACAGGGGGCCCTTATCAGCCCCAGCATTTT. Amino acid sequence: CASSATGGPYQPQHF.

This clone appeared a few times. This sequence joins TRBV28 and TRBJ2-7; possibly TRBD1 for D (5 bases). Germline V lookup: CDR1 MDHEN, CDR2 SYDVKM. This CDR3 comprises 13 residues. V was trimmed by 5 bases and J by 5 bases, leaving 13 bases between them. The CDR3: CASSPPLGDEQYF. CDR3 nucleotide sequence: TGTGCCAGCAGTCCCCCGTTAGGGGACGAGCAGTACTTC.

The chain's CDR3 is CAMRDREFNEKLFF. Here the CDR3 DNA reads TGTGCCATGCGGGACCGGGAGTTTAATGAAAAACTGTTTTTT. This sequence joins TRBV3-1 (or the pseudogene TRBV3-2) and TRBJ1-4; the D gene is possibly TRBD1 (5 bases). The CDR3 totals 14 residues. Germline CDR1 LGHDT, CDR2 YNNKEL (reference sequence). With 10 bases removed from V and 4 bases from J, the gap between germline ends came to 16 bases.

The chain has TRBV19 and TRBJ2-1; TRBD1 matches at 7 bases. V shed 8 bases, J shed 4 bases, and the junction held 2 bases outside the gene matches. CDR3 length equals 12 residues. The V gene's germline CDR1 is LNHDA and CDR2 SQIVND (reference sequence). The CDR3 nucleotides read TGTGCCAGTCGACAGGGATACAATGAGCAGTTCTTC. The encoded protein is CASRQGYNEQFF.

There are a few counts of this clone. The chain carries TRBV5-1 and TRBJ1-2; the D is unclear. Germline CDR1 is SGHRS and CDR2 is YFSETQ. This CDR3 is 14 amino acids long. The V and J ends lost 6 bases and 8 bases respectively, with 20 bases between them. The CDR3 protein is CASTTDLRAGGYTF. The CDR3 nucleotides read TGCGCCAGCACTACCGACCTGAGGGCGGGCGGCTACACCTTC.

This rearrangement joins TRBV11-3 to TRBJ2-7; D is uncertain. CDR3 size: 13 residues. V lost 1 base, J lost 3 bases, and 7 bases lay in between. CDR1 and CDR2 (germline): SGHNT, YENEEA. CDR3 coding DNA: TGTGCCAGCAGCTTAGCCAGCGACTACGAGCAGTACTTC. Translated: CASSLASDYEQYF.

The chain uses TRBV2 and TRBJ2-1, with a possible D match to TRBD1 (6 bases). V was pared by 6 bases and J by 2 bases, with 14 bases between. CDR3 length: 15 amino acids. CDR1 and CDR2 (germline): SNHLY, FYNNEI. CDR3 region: CASSGPGQAYNEQFF. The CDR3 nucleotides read TGTGCCAGCAGCGGACCGGGACAAGCCTACAATGAGCAGTTCTTC.

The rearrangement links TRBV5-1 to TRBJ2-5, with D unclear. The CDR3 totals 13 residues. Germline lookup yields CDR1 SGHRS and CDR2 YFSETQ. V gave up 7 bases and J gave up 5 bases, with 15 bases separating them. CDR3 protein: CASAVEPRETQYF. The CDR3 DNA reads TGCGCCAGCGCCGTGGAACCGCGGGAGACCCAGTACTTC.

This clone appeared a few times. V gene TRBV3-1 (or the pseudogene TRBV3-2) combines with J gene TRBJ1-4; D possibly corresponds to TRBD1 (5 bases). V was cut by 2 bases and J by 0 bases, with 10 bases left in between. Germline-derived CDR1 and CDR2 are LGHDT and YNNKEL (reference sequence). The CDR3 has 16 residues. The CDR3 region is CASSQRRVATNEKLFF. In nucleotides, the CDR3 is TGTGCCAGCAGCCAACGCAGGGTTGCAACTAATGAAAAACTGTTTTTT.

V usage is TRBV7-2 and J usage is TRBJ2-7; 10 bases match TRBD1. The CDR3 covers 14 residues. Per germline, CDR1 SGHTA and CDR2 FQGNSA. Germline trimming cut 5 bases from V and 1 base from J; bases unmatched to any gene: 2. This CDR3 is CASSRDRGSYEQYF. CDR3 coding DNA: TGTGCCAGCAGCCGGGACAGGGGATCCTACGAGCAGTACTTC.

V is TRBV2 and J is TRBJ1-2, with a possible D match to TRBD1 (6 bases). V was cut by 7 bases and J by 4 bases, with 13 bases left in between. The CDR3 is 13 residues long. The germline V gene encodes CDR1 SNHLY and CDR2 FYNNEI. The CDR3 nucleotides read TGTGCCAGCAAAGAGGACAGTCCCTATGGCTACACCTTC. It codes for CASKEDSPYGYTF.

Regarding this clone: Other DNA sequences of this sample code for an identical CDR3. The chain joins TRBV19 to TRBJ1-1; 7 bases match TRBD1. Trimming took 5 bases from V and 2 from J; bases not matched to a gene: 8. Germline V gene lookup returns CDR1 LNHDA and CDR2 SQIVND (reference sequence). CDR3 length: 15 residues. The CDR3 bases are TGTGCCAGTAGTTCACCGGGACAGCCAAACACTGAAGCTTTCTTT. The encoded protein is CASSSPGQPNTEAFF.